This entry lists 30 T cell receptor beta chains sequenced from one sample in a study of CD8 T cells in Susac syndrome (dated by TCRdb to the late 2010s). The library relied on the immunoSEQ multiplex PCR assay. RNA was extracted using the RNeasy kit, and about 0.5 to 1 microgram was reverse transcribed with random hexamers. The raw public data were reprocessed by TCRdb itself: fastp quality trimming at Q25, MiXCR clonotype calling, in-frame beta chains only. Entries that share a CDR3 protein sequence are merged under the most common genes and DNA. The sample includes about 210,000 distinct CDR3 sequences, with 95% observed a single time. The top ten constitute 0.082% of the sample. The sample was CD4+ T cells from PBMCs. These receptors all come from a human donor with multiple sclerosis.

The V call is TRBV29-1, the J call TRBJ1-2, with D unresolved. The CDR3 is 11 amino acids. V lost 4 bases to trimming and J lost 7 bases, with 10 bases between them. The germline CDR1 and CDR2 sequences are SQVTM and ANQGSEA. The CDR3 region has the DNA TGCAGCGTTGGCCCCAGAGGTGGCTACACCTTC. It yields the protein CSVGPRGGYTF.

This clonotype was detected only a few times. CDR3 in amino acids: CASSGQETQYF. CDR3 nucleotides: TGTGCCAGCAGTGGCCAAGAGACCCAGTACTTC. The chain uses TRBV6-2 or TRBV6-3 and TRBJ2-5; D is unresolved. The CDR3 runs 11 residues. Trimming removed 5 bases from V and 1 base from J, with 2 bases in between. Germline CDR1 reads MNHEY; CDR2 reads SVGEGT.

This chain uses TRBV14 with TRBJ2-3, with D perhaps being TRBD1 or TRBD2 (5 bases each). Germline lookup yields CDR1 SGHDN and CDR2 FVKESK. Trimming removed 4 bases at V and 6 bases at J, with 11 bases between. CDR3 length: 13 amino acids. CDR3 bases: TGTGCCAGCAGCCGTTCCAGGGAGGATACGCAGTATTTT. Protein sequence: CASSRSREDTQYF.

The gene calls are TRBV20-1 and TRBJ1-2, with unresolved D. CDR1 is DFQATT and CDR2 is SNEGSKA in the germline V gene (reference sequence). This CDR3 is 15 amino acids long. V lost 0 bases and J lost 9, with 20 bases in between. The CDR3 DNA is TGCAGTGCTAGAGATTCAGGCCCGGCCCTTCGGAGCTACACCTTC. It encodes CSARDSGPALRSYTF.

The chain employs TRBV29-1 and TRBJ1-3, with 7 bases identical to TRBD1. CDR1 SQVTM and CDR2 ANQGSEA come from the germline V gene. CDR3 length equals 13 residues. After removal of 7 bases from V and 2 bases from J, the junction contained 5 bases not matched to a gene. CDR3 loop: CSAVTGPGNTIYF. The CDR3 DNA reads TGCAGCGCCGTGACAGGGCCTGGAAACACCATATATTTT.

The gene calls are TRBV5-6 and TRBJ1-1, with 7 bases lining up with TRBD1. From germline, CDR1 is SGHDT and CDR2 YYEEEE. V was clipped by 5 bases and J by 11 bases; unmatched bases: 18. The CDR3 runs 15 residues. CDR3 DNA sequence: TGTGCCAGCAGGAGGACAGGTGAAGAGCCTATGAAGGCTTTCTTT. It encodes CASRRTGEEPMKAFF.

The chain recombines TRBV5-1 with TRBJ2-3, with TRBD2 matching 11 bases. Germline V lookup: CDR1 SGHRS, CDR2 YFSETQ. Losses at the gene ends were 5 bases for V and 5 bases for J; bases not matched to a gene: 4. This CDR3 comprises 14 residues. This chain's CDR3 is CASSSGGAIDTQYF. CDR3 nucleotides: TGCGCCAGCAGTAGCGGGGGGGCCATAGATACGCAGTATTTT.

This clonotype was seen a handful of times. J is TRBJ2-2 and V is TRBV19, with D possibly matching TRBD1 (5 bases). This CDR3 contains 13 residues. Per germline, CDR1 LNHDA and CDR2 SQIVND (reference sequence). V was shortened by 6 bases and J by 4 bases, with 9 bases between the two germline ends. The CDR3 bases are TGTGCCAGTAGCCCAGGGTCCACCGGGGAGCTGTTTTTT. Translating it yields CASSPGSTGELFF.

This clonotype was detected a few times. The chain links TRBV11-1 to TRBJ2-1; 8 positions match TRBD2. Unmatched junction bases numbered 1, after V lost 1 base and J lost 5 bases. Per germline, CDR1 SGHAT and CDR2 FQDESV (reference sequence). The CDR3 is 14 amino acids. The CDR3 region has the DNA TGTGCCAGCAGCTTAGGACTAGCGCACAATGAGCAGTTCTTC. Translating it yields CASSLGLAHNEQFF.

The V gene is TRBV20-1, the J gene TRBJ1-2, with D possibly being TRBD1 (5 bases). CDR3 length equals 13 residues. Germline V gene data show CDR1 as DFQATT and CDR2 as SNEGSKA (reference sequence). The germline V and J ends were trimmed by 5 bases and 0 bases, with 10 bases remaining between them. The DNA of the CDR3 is TGCAGTGCTTCAGGGTCTACTAACTATGGCTACACCTTC. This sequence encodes CSASGSTNYGYTF.

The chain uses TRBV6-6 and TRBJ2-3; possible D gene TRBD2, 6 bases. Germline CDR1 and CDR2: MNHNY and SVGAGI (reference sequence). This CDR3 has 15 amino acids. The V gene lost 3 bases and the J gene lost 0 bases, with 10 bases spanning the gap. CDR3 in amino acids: CASSYGGTSTDTQYF. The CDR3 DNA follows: TGTGCCAGCAGTTATGGTGGGACTAGCACAGATACGCAGTATTTT.

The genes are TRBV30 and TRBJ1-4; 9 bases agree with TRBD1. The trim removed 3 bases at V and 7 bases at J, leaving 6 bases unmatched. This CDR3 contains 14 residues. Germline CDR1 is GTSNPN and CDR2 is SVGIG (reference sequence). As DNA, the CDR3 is TGTGCCTGGAGCGGGACAGGGCCTTCTGAAAAACTGTTTTTT. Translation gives CAWSGTGPSEKLFF.

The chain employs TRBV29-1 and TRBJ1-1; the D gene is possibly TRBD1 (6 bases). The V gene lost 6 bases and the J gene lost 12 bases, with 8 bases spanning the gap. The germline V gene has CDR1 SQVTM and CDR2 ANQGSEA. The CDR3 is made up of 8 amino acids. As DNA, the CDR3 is TGCAGCGTAGGGGGGACTTTCTTT. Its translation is CSVGGTFF.

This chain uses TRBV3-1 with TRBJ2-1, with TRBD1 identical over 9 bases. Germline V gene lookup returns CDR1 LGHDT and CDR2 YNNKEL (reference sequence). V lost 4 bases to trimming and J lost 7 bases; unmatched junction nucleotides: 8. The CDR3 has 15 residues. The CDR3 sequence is CASSLEGTGKNEQFF. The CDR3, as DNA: TGTGCCAGCAGCCTAGAAGGGACAGGGAAGAATGAGCAGTTCTTC.

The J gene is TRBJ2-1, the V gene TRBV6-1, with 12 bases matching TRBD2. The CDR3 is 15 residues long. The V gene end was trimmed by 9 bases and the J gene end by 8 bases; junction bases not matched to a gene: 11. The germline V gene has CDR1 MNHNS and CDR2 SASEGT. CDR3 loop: CASSTSGGVWDEQFF. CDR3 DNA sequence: TGTGCCAGTTCGACTAGCGGGGGAGTATGGGATGAGCAGTTCTTC.

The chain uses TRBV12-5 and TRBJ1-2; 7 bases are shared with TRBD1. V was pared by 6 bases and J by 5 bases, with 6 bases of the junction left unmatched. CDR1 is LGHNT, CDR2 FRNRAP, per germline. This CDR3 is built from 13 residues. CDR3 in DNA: TGTGCTAGTGGGTCCGACAGGGAGTATGGCTACACCTTC. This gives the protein CASGSDREYGYTF.

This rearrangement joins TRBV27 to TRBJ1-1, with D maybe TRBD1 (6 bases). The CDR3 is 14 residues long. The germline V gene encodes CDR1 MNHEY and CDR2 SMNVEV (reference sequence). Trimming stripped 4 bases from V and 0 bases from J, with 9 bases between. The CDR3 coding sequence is TGTGCCAGCAGTTACGAGGGGGTGAACACTGAAGCTTTCTTT. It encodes CASSYEGVNTEAFF.

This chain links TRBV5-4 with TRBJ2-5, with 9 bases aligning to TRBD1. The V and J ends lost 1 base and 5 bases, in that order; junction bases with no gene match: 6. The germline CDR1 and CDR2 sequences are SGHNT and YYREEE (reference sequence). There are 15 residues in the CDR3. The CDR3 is CASSLTGGVRETQYF. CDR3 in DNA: TGTGCCAGCAGCTTGACAGGGGGCGTGAGGGAGACCCAGTACTTC.

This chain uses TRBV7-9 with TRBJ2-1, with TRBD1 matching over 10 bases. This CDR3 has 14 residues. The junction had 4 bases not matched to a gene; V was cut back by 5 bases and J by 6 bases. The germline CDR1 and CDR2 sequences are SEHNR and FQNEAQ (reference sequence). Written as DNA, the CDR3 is TGTGCCAGCAGCCAGGGACAGGGGATCAATGAGCAGTTCTTC. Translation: CASSQGQGINEQFF.

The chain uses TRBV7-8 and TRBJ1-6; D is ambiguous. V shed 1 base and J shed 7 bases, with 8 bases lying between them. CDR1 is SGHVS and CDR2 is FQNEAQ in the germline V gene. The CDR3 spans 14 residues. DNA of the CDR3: TGTGCCAGCAGCTTAGGGGTAGCGAATTCACCCCTCCACTTT. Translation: CASSLGVANSPLHF.

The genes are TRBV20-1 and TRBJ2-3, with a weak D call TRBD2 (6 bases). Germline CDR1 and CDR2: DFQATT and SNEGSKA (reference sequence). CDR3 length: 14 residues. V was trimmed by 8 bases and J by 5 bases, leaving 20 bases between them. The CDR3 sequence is CSLDPPGVGDTQYF. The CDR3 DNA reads TGCAGTCTCGACCCCCCGGGGGTTGGAGATACGCAGTATTTT.

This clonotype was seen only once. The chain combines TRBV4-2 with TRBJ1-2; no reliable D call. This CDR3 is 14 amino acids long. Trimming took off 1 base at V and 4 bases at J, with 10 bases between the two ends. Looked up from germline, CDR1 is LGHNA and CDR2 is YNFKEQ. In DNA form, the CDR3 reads TGTGCCAGCAGCCAAGTTACGGCTACCTATGGCTACACCTTC. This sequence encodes CASSQVTATYGYTF.

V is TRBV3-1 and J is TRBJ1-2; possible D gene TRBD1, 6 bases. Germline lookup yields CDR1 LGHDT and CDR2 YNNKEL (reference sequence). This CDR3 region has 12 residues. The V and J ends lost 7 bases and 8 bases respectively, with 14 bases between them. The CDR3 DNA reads TGTGCCAGCACCCCTCGCGGGGGCGGCTACACCTTC. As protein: CASTPRGGGYTF.

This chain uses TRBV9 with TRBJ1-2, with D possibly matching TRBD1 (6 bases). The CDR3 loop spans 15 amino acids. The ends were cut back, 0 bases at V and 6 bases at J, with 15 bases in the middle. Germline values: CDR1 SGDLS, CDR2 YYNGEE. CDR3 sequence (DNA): TGTGCCAGCAGCGTAGACCCCCTTACAGGGAATGGCTACACCTTC. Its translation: CASSVDPLTGNGYTF.

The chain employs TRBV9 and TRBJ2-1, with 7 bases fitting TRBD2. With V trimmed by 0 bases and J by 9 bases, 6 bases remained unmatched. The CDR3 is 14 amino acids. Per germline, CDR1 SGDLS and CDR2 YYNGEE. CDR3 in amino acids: CASSVESGVSEQFF. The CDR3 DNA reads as TGTGCCAGCAGCGTAGAAAGCGGGGTAAGTGAGCAGTTCTTC.

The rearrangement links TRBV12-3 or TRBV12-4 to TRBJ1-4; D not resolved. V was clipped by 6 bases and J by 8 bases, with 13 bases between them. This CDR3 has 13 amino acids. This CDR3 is CASRGPNIEKLFF. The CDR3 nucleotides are TGTGCCAGCAGAGGCCCAAATATCGAAAAACTGTTTTTT.

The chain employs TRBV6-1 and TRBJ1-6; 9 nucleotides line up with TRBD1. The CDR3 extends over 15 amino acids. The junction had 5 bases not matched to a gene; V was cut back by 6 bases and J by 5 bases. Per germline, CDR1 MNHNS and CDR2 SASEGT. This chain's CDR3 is CASRVDRGNNSPLHF. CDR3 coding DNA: TGTGCCAGCAGGGTCGACAGGGGGAATAATTCACCCCTCCACTTT.

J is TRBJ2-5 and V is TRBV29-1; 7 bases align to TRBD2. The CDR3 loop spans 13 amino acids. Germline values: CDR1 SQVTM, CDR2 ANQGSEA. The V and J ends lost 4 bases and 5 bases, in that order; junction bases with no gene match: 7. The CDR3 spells CSVGLALSETQYF. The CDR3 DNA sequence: TGCAGCGTTGGACTAGCCCTGAGCGAGACCCAGTACTTC.

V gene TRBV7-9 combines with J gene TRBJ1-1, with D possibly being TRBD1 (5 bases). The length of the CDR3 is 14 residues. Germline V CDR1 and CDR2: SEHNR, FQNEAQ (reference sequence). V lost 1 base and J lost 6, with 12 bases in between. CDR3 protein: CASSLGWGTPEAFF. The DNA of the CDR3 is TGTGCCAGCAGCTTAGGTTGGGGGACCCCTGAAGCTTTCTTT.

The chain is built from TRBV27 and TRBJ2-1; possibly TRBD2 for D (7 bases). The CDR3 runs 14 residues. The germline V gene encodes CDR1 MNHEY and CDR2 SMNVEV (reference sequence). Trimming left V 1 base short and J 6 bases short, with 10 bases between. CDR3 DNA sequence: TGTGCCAGCAGTTTATATGGGGGGGCCAATGAGCAGTTCTTC. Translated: CASSLYGGANEQFF.